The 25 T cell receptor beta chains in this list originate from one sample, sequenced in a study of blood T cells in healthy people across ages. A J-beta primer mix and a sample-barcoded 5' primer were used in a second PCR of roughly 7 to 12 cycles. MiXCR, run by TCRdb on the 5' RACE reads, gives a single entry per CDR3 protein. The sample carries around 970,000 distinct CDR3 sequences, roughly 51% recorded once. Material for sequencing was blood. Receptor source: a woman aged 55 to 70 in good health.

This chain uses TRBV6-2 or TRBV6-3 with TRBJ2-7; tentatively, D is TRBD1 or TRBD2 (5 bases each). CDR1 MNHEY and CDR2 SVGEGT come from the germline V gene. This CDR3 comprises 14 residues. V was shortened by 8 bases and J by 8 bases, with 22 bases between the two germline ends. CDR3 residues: CASAGSPLPGKQYF. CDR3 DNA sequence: TGTGCCAGCGCAGGGAGTCCCCTTCCTGGGAAGCAGTACTTC.

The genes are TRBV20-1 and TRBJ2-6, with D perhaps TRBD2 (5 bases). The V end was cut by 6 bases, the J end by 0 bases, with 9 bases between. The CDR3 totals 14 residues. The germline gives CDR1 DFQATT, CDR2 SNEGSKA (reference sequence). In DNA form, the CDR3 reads TGCAGTGCCCTTGGAGGCTCTGGGGCCAACGTCCTGACTTTC. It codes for CSALGGSGANVLTF.

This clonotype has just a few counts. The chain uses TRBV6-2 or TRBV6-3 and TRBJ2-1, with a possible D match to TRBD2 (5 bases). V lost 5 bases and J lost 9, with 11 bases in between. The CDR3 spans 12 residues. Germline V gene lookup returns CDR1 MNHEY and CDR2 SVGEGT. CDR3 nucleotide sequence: TGTGCCAGCAGTGATGTAGAGGGTGAGCAGTTCTTC. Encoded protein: CASSDVEGEQFF.

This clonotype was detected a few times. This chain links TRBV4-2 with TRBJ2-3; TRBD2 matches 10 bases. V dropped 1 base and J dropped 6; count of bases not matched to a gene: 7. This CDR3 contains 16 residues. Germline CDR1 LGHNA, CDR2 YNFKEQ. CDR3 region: CASSQGQLAGVDTQYF. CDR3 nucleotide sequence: TGTGCCAGCAGCCAAGGTCAGCTAGCGGGAGTGGATACGCAGTATTTT.

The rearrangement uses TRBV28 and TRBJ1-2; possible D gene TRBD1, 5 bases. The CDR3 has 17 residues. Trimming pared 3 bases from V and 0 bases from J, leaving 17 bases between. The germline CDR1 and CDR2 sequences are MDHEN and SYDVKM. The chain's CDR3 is CASSLFRKPTANYGYTF. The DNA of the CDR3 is TGTGCCAGCAGTTTGTTTCGCAAACCGACAGCTAACTATGGCTACACCTTC.

Written as DNA, the CDR3 is TGTGCCAGCAGCCAAGGTCATTCAACAGGAGACTATGGCTACACCTTC. Amino acid sequence: CASSQGHSTGDYGYTF. V gene TRBV4-2 combines with J gene TRBJ1-2; maybe TRBD1 (5 bases). The CDR3 totals 16 residues. V was pared by 1 base and J by 3 bases, with 15 bases between. Germline lookup yields CDR1 LGHNA and CDR2 YNFKEQ.

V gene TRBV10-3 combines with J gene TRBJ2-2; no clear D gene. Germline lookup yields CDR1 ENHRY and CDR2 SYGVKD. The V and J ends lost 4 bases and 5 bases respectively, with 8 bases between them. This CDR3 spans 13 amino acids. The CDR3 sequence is CAISGWETGELFF. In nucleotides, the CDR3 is TGTGCCATCAGTGGGTGGGAAACCGGGGAGCTGTTTTTT.

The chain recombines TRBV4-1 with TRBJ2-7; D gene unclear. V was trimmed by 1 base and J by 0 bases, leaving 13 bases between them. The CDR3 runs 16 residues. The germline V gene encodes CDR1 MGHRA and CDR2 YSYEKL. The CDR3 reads CASSQGLGGISYEQYF. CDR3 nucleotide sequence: TGCGCCAGCAGCCAAGGTTTAGGCGGTATCTCCTACGAGCAGTACTTC.

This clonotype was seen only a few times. The CDR3 sequence: CSVLAGAGNEQYF. CDR3 DNA sequence: TGCAGCGTATTAGCGGGTGCAGGCAACGAGCAGTACTTC. The chain combines TRBV29-1 with TRBJ2-7, with 7 nucleotides matching TRBD2. V lost 6 bases and J lost 5; bases outside the gene matches: 10. Germline lookup yields CDR1 SQVTM and CDR2 ANQGSEA. The CDR3 consists of 13 residues.

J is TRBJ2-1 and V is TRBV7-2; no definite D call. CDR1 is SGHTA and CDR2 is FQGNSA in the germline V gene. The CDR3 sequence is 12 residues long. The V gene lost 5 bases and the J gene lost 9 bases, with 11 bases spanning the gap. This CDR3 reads CASSRPVGEQFF. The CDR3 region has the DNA TGTGCCAGCAGCCGTCCAGTGGGTGAGCAGTTCTTC.

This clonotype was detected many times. The CDR3 here is CSVELGQGWKEQYF. The CDR3 nucleotides are TGCAGCGTTGAATTAGGACAGGGGTGGAAGGAGCAGTACTTC. V is TRBV29-1 and J is TRBJ2-7; TRBD1 matches 9 bases. Germline CDR1 reads SQVTM; CDR2 reads ANQGSEA. J lost 7 bases, V lost 2 bases, and 9 bases had no gene match. CDR3 size: 14 residues.

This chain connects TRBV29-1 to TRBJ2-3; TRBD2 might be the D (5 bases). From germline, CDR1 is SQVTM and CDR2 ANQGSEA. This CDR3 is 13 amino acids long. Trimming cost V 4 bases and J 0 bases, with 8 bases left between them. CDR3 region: CSVGGQSTDTQYF. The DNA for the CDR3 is TGCAGCGTTGGAGGGCAAAGCACAGATACGCAGTATTTT.

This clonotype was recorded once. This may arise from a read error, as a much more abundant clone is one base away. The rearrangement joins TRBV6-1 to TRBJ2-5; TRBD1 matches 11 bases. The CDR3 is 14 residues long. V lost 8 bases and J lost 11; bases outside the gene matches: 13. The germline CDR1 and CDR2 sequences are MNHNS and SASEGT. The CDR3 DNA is TGTGCCAGCGTCCGGGACAGGGGGAATAATGAGCAGTACTTC. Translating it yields CASVRDRGNNEQYF.

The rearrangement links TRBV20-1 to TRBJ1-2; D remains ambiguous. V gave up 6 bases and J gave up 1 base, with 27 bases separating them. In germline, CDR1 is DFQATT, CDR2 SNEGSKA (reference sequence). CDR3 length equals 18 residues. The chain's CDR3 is CSAPPTRAIFRDNYGYTF. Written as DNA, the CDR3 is TGCAGTGCCCCTCCTACAAGGGCGATTTTCCGGGATAACTATGGCTACACCTTC.

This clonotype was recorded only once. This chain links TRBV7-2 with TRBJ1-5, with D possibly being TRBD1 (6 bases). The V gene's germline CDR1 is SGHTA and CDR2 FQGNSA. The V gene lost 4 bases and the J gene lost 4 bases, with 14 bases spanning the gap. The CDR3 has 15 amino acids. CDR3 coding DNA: TGTGCCAGCAGCTCACCGGACAGAATGAATCAGCCCCAGCATTTT. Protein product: CASSSPDRMNQPQHF.

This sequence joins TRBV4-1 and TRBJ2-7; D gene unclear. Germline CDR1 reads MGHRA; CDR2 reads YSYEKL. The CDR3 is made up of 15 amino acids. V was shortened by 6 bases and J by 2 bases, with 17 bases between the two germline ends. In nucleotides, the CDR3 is TGCGCCAGCAGGGAAGTCGCTGACGCTACCTACGAGCAGTACTTC. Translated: CASREVADATYEQYF.

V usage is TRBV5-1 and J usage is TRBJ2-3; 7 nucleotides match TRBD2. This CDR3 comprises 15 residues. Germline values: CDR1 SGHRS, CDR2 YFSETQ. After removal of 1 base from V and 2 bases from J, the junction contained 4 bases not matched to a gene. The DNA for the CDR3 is TGCGCCAGCAGCTTGCGGGAGGCACACACAGATACGCAGTATTTT. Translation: CASSLREAHTDTQYF. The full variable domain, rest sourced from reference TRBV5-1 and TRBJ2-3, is KAGVTQTPRYLIKTRGQQVTLSCSPISGHRSVSWYQQTPGQGLQFLFEYFSETQRNKGNFPGRFSGRQFSNSRSEMNVSTLELGDSALYLCASSLREAHTDTQYFGPGTRLTVL.

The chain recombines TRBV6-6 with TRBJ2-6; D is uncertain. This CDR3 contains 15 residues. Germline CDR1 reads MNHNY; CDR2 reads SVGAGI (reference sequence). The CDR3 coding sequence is TGTGCTAGCTCACCGATTACCTCTGGGGCCAACGTCCTGACTTTC. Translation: CASSPITSGANVLTF.

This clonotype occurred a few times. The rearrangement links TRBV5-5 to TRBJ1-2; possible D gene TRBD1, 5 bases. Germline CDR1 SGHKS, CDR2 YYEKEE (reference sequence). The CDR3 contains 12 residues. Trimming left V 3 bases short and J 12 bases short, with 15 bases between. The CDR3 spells CASSSGERDDTF. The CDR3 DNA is TGTGCCAGCAGCTCTGGGGAGAGGGACGACACCTTC.

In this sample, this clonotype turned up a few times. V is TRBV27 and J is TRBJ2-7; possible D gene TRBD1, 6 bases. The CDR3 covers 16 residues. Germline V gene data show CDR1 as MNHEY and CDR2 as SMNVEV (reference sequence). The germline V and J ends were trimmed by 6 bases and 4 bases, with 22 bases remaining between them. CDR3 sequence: CASSLRTEWTNYEQYF. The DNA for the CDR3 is TGTGCCAGCAGCCTTAGGACAGAATGGACAAATTACGAGCAGTACTTC.

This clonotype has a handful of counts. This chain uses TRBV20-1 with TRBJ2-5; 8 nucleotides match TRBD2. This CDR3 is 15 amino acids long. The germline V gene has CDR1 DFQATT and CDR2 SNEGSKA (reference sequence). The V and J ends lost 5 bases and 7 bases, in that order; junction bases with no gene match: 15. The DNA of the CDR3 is TGCAGTGCTCTCCCCAGCGGGAGCCCCCGCGGGACCCAGTACTTC. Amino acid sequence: CSALPSGSPRGTQYF.

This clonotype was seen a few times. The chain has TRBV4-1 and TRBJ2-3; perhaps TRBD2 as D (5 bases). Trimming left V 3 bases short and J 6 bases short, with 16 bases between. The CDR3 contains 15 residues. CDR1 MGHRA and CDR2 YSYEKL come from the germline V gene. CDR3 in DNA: TGCGCCAGCAGCCAGGGAGCTTTCGGGGATGATACGCAGTATTTT. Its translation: CASSQGAFGDDTQYF.

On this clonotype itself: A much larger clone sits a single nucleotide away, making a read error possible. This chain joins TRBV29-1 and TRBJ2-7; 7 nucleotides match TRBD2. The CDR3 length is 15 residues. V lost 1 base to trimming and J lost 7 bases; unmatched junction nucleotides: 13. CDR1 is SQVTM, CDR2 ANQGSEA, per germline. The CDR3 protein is CSVEGGGYGISEQYF. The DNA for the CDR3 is TGCAGCGTTGAAGGCGGGGGTTATGGGATCAGTGAGCAGTACTTC.

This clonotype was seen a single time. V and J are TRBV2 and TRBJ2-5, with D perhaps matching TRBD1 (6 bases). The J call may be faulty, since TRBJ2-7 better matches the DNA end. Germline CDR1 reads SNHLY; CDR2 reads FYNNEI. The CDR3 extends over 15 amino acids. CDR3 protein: CASTPWGKGGYEQYF. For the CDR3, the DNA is TGTGCCAGCACCCCCTGGGGAAAAGGGGGATACGAGCAGTACTTC.

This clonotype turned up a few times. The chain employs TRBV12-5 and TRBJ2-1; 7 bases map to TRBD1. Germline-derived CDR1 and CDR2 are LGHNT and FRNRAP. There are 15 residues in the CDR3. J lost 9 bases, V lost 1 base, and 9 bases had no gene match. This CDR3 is CASGLGATEGAEQFF. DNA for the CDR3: TGTGCTAGTGGTTTGGGGGCTACCGAGGGGGCTGAGCAGTTCTTC.